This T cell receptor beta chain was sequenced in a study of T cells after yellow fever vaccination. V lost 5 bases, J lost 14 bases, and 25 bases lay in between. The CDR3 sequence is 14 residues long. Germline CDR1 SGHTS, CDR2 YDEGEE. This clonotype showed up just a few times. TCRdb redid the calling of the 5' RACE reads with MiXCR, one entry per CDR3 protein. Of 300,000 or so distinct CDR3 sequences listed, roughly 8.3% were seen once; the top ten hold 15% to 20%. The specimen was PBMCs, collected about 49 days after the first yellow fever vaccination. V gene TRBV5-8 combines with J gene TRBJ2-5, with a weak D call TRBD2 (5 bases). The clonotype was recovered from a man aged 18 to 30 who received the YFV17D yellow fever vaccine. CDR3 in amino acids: CASSPGFQPKQLYF. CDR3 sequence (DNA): TGTGCCAGCAGTCCGGGGTTCCAACCAAAGCAGCTTTACTTC.